The T cell receptor (beta chain) described here comes from a study of response to subunit inactivated influenza vaccine. Whole-study results and caveats: It was the authors' suggestion that each seasonal influenza vaccination recruits few new T cells.

Germline V gene sequence: CDR1 DFQATT, CDR2 SNEGSKA (reference sequence). V was clipped by 0 bases and J by 4 bases; unmatched bases: 7. There are 16 residues in the CDR3. TCRdb recomputed calls from the RT-PCR reads with MiXCR, one row per CDR3 protein. This table holds hundreds of thousands of distinct CDR3 sequences, 15% to 19% found once. On this clonotype itself: As yet, its antigen is unknown.

The source material was PBMCs from blood, sampled approximately 12 days after vaccination. The TCR comes from a man aged 45 to 65 who received an inactivated influenza vaccine. The V and J genes are TRBV20-1 and TRBJ2-5, with TRBD2 matching 11 bases. The CDR3 here is CSARDRLAGRGETQYF. The DNA for the CDR3 is TGCAGTGCTAGAGATCGACTAGCGGGGCGTGGAGAGACCCAGTACTTC.